Reported below is one TCR beta chain. There is no known antigen for this receptor. There are no base qualities to consult, and no much larger clone falls within one base. The V and J ends are trimmed by 6 bases and 4 bases, leaving 12 bases between them. For CDR1 and CDR2, the germline V gene lists MDHEN and SYDVKM. From the cysteine up to the phenylalanine, the CDR3 has a length of 13 residues. CDR3 DNA only is kept here, 39 bases in frame from base 1. Genomic DNA was extracted with the Qiagen DNeasy kit from unsorted PBMCs and from negatively selected CD4+ and CD8+ fractions. Using primers that anneal to V and J segments, immunoSEQ multiplex PCR amplified the TCR beta CDR3 regions. A synthetic immune receptor repertoire was used to minimize amplification bias, and any remaining bias was removed computationally after sequencing. As for the authors' bioinformatics: Custom Python scripts were used to quantify repertoire diversity as the Shannon entropy index. Unsorted, CD4+ and CD8+ repertoires were analyzed separately, except for combined analyses in which CD4+ and CD8+ sequences were merged in silico. Clonal expansion was defined as a frequency increase of at least 2-fold after treatment compared with C1D1, and clones undetected at baseline were assigned a pseudocount of 0.5. Clones with 0 or 1 copy at C1D1 were defined as singleton clones, while clones with 2 or more copies were defined as non-singleton clones. By matching protein sequences in sorted samples from the same patient, clones expanded in unsorted samples were annotated as CD4+, CD8+ or unknown. Wilcoxon tests on paired samples were used to test diversity changes from C1D1 to C4D1. As stored in TCRdb, this immuneACCESS dataset retains in-frame rearrangements with V and J assigned. A fraction of the clones does not appear; measured against another copy, unresolved V genes explain less than half of the discrepancy, and the remainder lacks a known reason. V, J and clone size are taken as reported in that table, and D and trimming were inferred from the DNA itself. In all, the sample holds tens of thousands of clones, and around 70% of those were seen once. Together, the top ten hold 13% to 15% of the sample.

The data are from a study of PD-1 blockade in classical Hodgkin lymphoma (dated by TCRdb to between 2020 and 2021). Notes on the research overall: Nivolumab dosing was 3 mg/kg intravenously every 2 weeks, continuing until either disease progression or unacceptable toxicity. The study used CyTOF and TCR beta sequencing to define a peripheral blood immune signature of response to PD-1 blockade in classical Hodgkin lymphoma. Results and caveats for the whole study, not just this receptor: Baseline TCR diversity was reported as lower in newly diagnosed patients than in healthy donors, and lower still in relapsed/refractory patients. Among trial patients, those achieving complete response had baseline diversity similar to that of newly diagnosed patients, while diversity was significantly lower in partial responders and progressors. A significant rise by C4D1 was seen in CD4+ but not CD8+ TCR diversity (p=0.0027 vs p=0.16), with the rise being most apparent in complete responders (p=0.02). The study covered only a single clinical trial cohort, and the causes of the repertoire differences, possibly disease activity or prior therapy, were still not defined. Diversity was lower in patients who began nivolumab less than 1 year after ASCT, so these patients were left out of later analyses to avoid confounding by immune reconstitution.

The time point label on this specimen signifies: cycle 2 day 1 (C2D1) of nivolumab. Every trial patient had relapsed after autologous stem cell transplantation, and cohorts A, B and C differed in prior brentuximab vedotin exposure. The trial cohort comprised around 60 patients with relapsed/refractory classical Hodgkin lymphoma whose best overall responses were complete response, partial response or progressive disease. Trial patients were treated with single-agent nivolumab in the multi-cohort phase II CheckMate 205 trial. An independent review committee assessed best overall response by applying the 2007 International Working Group response criteria. Trial PBMCs were collected immediately before nivolumab initiation (C1D1) and during therapy at cycle 2 day 1 and cycle 4 day 1. Peripheral blood was collected in 8 mL Vacutainer Cell Preparation Tubes, from which PBMCs were isolated by centrifugation and then cryopreserved.

This TCR came from a human donor with classical Hodgkin lymphoma. The sample was peripheral blood mononuclear cells (PBMCs), taken before the second cycle of nivolumab. The receptor chain draws on TRBV28 and TRBJ1-2; the D region possibly corresponds to TRBD1 (6 bases align). CDR3 reads: CASRPGGPYGYTF. The nucleotide sequence is given as TGTGCCAGCAGGCCTGGGGGGCCCTATGGCTACACCTTC.